Included here is one T cell receptor (beta chain) sequence, with context. What it binds is unknown. After 5'RACE with constant-segment primers, TCR alpha and TCR beta cDNA libraries carrying sample barcodes and UMIs were obtained. TCRdb ran MiXCR on the 5' RACE reads and lists one entry per CDR3 protein. The repertoire holds roughly 310,000 distinct CDR3 sequences, with more than 15% as singletons. This specimen belongs to a study of T-cell memory formation after mild COVID-19. Study-level points and caveats: There were some responding clones in pre-infection memory, which suggested that cross-reactive memory had joined.

This CDR3 is 15 amino acids long. Germline values: CDR1 SEHNR, CDR2 FQNEAQ (reference sequence). V shed 5 bases and J shed 3 bases, with 16 bases lying between them. This TCR was sampled from a man aged 18 to 29 who had mild COVID-19 (a few samples of this study predate the infection). Cell type and time point are not known. Input material: PBMCs or a T cell subset sorted from them (not recorded which). The V and J genes are TRBV7-9 and TRBJ1-1; D gene uncertain. CDR3 loop: CASSNGPFEDTEAFF. The CDR3 DNA reads TGTGCCAGCAGCAATGGACCTTTTGAGGACACTGAAGCTTTCTTT. The full variable domain, completed using reference TRBV7-9 and TRBJ1-1, is DTGVSQNPRHKITKRGQNVTFRCDPISEHNRLYWYRQTLGQGPEFLTYFQNEAQLEKSRLLSDRFSAERPKGSFSTLEIQRTEQGDSAMYLCASSNGPFEDTEAFFGQGTRLTVV.